There are a few counts of the clone carrying this TCR beta chain. The antigen is not known. The CDR3 extends over 15 amino acids. The germline V gene encodes CDR1 SGHVS and CDR2 FNYEAQ. V lost 7 bases to trimming and J lost 7 bases, with 19 bases between them. The data were obtained in a study of cytomegalovirus exposure and HLA in healthy donors. Study context: The study placed 80% to 85% of its 398 genotyped donors in the Caucasian-associated ancestry cluster.

60 Vbeta and 13 Jbeta primers were used in PCR. In the original analysis: Approximately 73 million unique TCR beta chains, some 9.9 million shared, were counted in a later analysis. Repertoires were generated with immunoSEQ multiplex PCR, while TCRdb's copy carries only in-frame clones and drops some. D and trimming come from the DNA, and the V and J calls and clone size come from that table. The repertoire has around 120,000 clones, 74% of them found once; the top ten carry 2.6%. General study findings and limits: In a later analysis, TCR beta V- and J-gene trimming showed a link to a missense DCLRE1C variant.

This rearrangement joins TRBV7-6 to TRBJ2-2, with D perhaps matching TRBD1 (5 bases). This receptor was taken from a man between 45 and 60 years old in good health and CMV-seropositive. Input material: PBMCs. The CDR3 sequence: CASKDGAGVSGELFF. In DNA form, the CDR3 reads TGTGCCAGCAAAGATGGGGCTGGGGTCAGCGGGGAGCTGTTTTTT. The full variable domain, rest sourced from reference TRBV7-6 and TRBJ2-2, is GAGVSQSPRYKVTKRGQDVALRCDPISGHVSLYWYRQALGQGPEFLTYFNYEAQQDKSGLPNDRFSAERPEGSISTLTIQRTEQRDSAMYRCASKDGAGVSGELFFGEGSRLTVL.